This T cell receptor (beta chain) originates from a study of blood T cell repertoires in COVID-19. Germline lookup yields CDR1 MDHEN and CDR2 SYDVKM. Trimming cost V 4 bases and J 4 bases, with 8 bases left between them. The CDR3 contains 13 residues. Measured with immunoSEQ multiplex PCR; TCRdb has only the in-frame clones, and not every one. The table includes about 270,000 clones, around 93% detected once. Sequenced material: PBMCs or T cells enriched from blood (not recorded which). This TCR derives from a man aged 40-49 years who had been exposed to COVID-19. The rearrangement uses TRBV28 and TRBJ2-1, with no clear D. Here the CDR3 reads CASSSQVYNEQFF. CDR3 DNA: TGTGCCAGCAGTTCGCAGGTGTACAATGAGCAGTTCTTC.